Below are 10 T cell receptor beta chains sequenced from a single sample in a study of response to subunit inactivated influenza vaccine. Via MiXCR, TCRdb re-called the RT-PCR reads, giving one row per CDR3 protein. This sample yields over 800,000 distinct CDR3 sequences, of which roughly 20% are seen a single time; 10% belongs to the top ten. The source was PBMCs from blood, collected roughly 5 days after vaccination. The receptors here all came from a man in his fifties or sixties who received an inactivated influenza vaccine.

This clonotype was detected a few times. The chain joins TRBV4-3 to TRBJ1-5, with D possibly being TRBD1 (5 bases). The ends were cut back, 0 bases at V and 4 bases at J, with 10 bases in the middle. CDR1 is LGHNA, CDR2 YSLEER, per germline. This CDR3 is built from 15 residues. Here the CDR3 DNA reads TGCGCCAGCAGCCAAGACGCGACAGTAAATCAGCCCCAGCATTTT. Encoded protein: CASSQDATVNQPQHF.

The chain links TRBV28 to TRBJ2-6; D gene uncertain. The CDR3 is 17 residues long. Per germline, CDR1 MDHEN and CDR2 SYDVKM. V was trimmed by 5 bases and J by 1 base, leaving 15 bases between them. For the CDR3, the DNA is TGTGCCAGCAGTACTTCCCCGCCGAAGTCTGGGGCCAACGTCCTGACTTTC. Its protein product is CASSTSPPKSGANVLTF.

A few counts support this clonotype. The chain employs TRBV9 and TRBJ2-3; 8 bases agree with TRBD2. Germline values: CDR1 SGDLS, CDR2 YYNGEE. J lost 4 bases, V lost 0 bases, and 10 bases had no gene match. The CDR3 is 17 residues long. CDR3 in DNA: TGTGCCAGCAGCGTAGATCCGGGACTAGGGGGTGCAGATACGCAGTATTTT. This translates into CASSVDPGLGGADTQYF.

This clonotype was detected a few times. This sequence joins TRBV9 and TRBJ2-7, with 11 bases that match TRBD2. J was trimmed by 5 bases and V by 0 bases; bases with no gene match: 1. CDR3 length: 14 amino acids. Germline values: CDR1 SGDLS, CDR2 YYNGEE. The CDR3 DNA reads TGTGCCAGCAGCGTAGGACTAGCGGGAAACGAGCAGTACTTC. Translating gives CASSVGLAGNEQYF.

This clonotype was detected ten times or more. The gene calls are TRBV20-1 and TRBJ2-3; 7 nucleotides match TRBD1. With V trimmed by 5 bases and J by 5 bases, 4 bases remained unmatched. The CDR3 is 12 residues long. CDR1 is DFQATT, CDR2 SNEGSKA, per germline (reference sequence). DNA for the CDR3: TGCAGTGCTCCAACAGGGGTAGATACGCAGTATTTT. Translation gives CSAPTGVDTQYF.

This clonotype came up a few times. The CDR3 is CASSLGLRGGLHTGELFF. The CDR3 DNA reads as TGTGCCAGCAGCTTAGGATTACGGGGGGGCCTGCACACCGGGGAGCTGTTTTTT. The chain recombines TRBV11-2 with TRBJ2-2; 8 bases are shared with TRBD2. In germline, CDR1 is SGHAT, CDR2 FQNNGV. After removal of 1 base from V and 3 bases from J, the junction contained 10 bases not matched to a gene. The CDR3 spans 18 residues.

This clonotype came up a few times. CDR3 protein: CAIGVSGRAWNEQFF. CDR3 bases: TGTGCCATCGGCGTTAGCGGGAGGGCCTGGAATGAGCAGTTCTTC. The V and J genes are TRBV10-3 and TRBJ2-1; 11 positions match TRBD2. Per germline, CDR1 ENHRY and CDR2 SYGVKD. V lost 8 bases, J lost 7 bases, and 10 bases stayed unmatched. The CDR3 has 15 residues.

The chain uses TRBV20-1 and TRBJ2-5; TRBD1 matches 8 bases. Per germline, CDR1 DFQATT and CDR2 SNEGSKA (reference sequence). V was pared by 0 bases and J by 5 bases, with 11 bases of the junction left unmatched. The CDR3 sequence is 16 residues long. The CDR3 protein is CSARDRARGLGETQYF. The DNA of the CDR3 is TGCAGTGCTAGAGATCGGGCCAGGGGGCTTGGGGAGACCCAGTACTTC.

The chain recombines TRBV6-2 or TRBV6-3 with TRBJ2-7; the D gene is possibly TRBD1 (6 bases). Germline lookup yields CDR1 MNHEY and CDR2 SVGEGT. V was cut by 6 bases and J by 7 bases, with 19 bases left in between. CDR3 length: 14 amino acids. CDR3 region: CASRIPGTPLEQYF. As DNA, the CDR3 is TGTGCCAGCAGAATCCCCGGGACACCTCTGGAGCAGTACTTC.

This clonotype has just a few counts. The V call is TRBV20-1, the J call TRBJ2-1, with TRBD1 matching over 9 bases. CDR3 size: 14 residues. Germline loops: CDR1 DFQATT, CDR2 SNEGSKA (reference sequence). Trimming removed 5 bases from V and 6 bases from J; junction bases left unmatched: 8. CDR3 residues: CSAPRTGVLNEQFF. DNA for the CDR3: TGCAGTGCTCCCCGGACAGGGGTTCTCAATGAGCAGTTCTTC.